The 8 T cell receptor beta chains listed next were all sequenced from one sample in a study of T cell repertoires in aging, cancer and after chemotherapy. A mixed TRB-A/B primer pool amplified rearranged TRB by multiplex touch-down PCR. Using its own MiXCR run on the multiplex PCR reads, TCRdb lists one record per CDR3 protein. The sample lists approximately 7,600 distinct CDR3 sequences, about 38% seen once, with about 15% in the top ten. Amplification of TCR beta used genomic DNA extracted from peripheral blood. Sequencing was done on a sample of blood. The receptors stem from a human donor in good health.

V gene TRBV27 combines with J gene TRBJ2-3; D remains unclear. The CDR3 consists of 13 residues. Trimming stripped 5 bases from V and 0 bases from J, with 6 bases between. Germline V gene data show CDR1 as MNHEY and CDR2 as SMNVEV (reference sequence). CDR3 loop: CASSIFSTDTQYF. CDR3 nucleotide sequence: TGTGCCAGCAGTATCTTTAGCACAGATACGCAGTATTTT.

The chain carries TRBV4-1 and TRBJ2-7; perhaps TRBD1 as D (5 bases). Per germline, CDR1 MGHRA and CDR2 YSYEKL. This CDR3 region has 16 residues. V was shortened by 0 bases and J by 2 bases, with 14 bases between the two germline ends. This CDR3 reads CASSQENRPIPYEQYF. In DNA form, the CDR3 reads TGCGCCAGCAGCCAAGAGAACAGGCCCATTCCCTACGAGCAGTACTTC.

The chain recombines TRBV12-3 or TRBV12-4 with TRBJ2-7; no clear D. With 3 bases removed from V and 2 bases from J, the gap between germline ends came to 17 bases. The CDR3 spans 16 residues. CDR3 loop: CASSFSLSARTYEQYF. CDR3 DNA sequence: TGTGCCAGCAGTTTCTCGCTGTCCGCTAGAACCTACGAGCAGTACTTC.

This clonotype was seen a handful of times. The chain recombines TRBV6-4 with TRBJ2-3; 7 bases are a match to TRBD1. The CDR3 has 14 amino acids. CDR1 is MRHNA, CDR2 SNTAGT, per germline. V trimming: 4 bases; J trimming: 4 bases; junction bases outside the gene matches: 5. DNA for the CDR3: TGTGCCAGCAGTGGGACAGGTGGCGCAGATACGCAGTATTTT. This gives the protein CASSGTGGADTQYF.

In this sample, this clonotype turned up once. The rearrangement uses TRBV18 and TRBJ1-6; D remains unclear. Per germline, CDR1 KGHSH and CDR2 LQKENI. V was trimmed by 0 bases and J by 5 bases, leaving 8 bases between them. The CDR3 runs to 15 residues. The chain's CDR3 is CASSPPRGNNSPLHF. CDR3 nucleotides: TGTGCCAGCTCACCACCGCGAGGGAATAATTCACCCCTCCACTTT.

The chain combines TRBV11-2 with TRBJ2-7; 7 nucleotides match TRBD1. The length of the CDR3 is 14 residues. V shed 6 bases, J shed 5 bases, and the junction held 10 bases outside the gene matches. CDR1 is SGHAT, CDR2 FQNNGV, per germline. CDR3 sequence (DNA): TGTGCCAGCAGAGGACAGGATCAGTACCACGAGCAGTACTTC. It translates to CASRGQDQYHEQYF.

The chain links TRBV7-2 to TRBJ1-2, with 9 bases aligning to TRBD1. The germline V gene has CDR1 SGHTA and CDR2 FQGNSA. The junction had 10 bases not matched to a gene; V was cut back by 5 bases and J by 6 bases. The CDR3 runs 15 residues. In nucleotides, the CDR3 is TGTGCCAGCAGCGACCGGGACAGGGTAATCCATGGCTACACCTTC. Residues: CASSDRDRVIHGYTF.

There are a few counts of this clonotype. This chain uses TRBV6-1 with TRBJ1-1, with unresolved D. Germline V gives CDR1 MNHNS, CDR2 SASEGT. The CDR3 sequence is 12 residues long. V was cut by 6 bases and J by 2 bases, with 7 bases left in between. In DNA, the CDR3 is TGTGCCAGCAGCTACACAAACACTGAAGCTTTCTTT. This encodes CASSYTNTEAFF.